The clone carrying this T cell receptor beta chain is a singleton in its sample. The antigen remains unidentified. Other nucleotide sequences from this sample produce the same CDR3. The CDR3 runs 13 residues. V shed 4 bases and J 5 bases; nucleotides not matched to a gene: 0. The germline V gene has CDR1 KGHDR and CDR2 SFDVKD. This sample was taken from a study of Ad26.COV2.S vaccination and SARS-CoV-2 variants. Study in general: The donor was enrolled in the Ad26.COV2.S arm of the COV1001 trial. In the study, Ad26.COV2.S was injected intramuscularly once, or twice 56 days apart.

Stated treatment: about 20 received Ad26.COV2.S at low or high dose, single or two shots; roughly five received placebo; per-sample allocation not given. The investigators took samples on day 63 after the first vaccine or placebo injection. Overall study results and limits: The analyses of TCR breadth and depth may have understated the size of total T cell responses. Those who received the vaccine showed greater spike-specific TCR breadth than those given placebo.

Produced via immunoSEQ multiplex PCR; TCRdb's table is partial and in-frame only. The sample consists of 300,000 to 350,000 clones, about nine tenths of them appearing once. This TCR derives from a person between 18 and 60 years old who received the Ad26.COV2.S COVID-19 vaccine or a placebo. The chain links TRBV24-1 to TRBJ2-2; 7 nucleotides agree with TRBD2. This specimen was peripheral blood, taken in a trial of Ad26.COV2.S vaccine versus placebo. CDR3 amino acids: CATSEGGTGELFF. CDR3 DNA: TGTGCCACCAGTGAGGGGGGGACCGGGGAGCTGTTTTTT.